The source of this T cell receptor (beta chain) is a study of OX40 agonist ivuxolimab in advanced cancers. Overall study context: The drug used for patients, ivuxolimab, was an agonistic anti-OX40 (CD134) antibody.

Findings and caveats of the study: Low normalized clonal expansion also occurred in some nonresponding patients.

This clone was observed a single time. Antigen unknown. This CDR3 has 15 amino acids. Germline-derived CDR1 and CDR2 are SGHRS and YFSETQ. Trimming took 4 bases from V and 3 from J, leaving 16 bases between them. The method was immunoSEQ multiplex PCR; TCRdb's version includes in-frame clones alone and lacks a portion of them. The data contain approximately 51,000 clones, about 80% of them singletons. The receptor comes from an adult with an advanced solid tumor such as melanoma, head and neck, liver or kidney cancer. This rearrangement joins TRBV5-1 to TRBJ1-1; TRBD1 might be the D (5 bases). Source: CD4+ or CD8+ T cells sorted from blood, taken in a trial of the OX40 agonist ivuxolimab. The CDR3 here is CASSLKPGTDTEAFF. The CDR3 region has the DNA TGCGCCAGCAGCCTAAAACCGGGGACGGACACTGAAGCTTTCTTT.